The present TCR beta chain was sequenced within a study of T-cell reconstitution after alpha-beta-depleted transplantation in children. The V gene's germline CDR1 is LNHDA and CDR2 SQIVND (reference sequence). The V gene lost 2 bases and the J gene lost 7 bases, with 18 bases spanning the gap. This CDR3 spans 16 amino acids. Preparing the TCRbeta library involved the use of unique molecular identifiers. TCRdb re-analysed the PCR reads in MiXCR, keeping a single row per CDR3 protein. Altogether about 490,000 distinct CDR3 sequences are present, about 11% being singletons, with the ten largest covering 2% to 2.5%. On this clonotype: Its antigen remains unknown.

Study-wide points: Counts and diversity of T cells one year after transplant came mostly from newly produced T cells. Recipient T cells and thymic progenitors that survived were the source of the high TCRbeta diversity seen at day 60 in some patients. Reportedly, roughly two months post-transplant, alpha-beta T cells arose from several hundred expanded graft clones.

The chain joins TRBV19 to TRBJ2-1, with D uncertain. This sample comprised PBMCs, obtained before TCRalphabeta/CD19-depleted stem cell transplant. This TCR came from a child aged 2-15 years with inherited bone marrow failure, due to receive a stem cell transplant. The CDR3 loop is CASSINTQPSPNEQFF. As DNA, the CDR3 is TGTGCCAGTAGTATAAATACTCAACCGAGCCCTAATGAGCAGTTCTTC.